This TCR beta chain stems from a study of cytomegalovirus exposure and HLA in healthy donors. Study as a whole: Membership in the Caucasian-associated ancestry cluster was found for 75% to 85% of nearly 400 genotyped donors.

The PCR contained 60 Vbeta and 13 Jbeta primers. This table comes from immunoSEQ multiplex PCR, and its TCRdb copy is limited to in-frame clones, with some not included. The table records 65,000 or so clones, 70% to 80% of them present only once. With V trimmed by 1 base and J by 10 bases, 6 bases remained unmatched. The germline CDR1 and CDR2 sequences are MNHNS and SASEGT. The CDR3 runs 15 residues. General study points: The study flagged around 160 TCR beta chains as cytomegalovirus-associated. There were a few CMV-associated chains whose specificity for CMV antigens was confirmed in vitro. In a later analysis, most CMV-associated TCR beta chains appeared HLA-restricted.

A remark on this clone: Its antigen is not identified. At the DNA level, this CDR3 is encoded by other sequences in the same sample as well.

The chain couples TRBV6-1 to TRBJ1-6; 8 bases fit TRBD1. This clonotype was obtained from a girl aged 10 to 17 in good health and CMV-seropositive. Sample: PBMCs. In DNA, the CDR3 is TGTGCCAGCAGTGAAGGGACAGGGCGGCGGTCACCCCTCCACTTT. Its protein is CASSEGTGRRSPLHF.